This T cell receptor beta chain was sequenced in a study of blood T cell repertoires in COVID-19. About the study: Donors in the United States, Italy and Spain gave samples during acute or convalescent COVID-19. T cells, B-cell-depleted T cells, or PBMCs provided the cDNA or gDNA that served as material.

Per the authors' pipeline: How many nucleated cells were present was estimated from reference gene primer amplification. Assay: immunoSEQ multiplex PCR; the TCRdb copy retains only in-frame clones and omits some. V and J calls and clone size are copied from that table; D and trimming were computed from the DNA. The top ten hold around 20% of the sample, which has roughly 30,000 clones, about three quarters seen once. The sample was peripheral blood. The clonotype was recovered from a boy younger than 10 with active or convalescent COVID-19.

CDR3 sequence reads: CASSLTGGGSLREQYF. In DNA form, the CDR3 reads TGTGCCAGCAGCTTGACGGGGGGCGGTTCCCTGAGGGAGCAGTACTTC. The chain has TRBV7-9 and TRBJ2-7; D may be TRBD2 (7 bases). Germline V CDR1 and CDR2: SEHNR, FQNEAQ (reference sequence). Trimming took off 3 bases at V and 7 bases at J, with 22 bases between the two ends. The CDR3 covers 16 residues.